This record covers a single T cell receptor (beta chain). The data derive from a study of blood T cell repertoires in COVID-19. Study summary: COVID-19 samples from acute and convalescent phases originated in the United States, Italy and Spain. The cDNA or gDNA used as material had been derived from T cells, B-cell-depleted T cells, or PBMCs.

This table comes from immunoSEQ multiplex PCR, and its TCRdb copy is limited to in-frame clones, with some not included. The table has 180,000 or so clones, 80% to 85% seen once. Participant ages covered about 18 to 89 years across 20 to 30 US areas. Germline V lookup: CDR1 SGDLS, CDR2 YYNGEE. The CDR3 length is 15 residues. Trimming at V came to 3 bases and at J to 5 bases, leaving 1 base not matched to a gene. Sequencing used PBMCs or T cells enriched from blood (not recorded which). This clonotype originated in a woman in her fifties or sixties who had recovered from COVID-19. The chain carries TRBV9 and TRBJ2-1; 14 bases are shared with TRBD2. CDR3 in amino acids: CASSGTSGRNNEQFF. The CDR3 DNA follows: TGTGCCAGCAGCGGGACTAGCGGGAGGAACAATGAGCAGTTCTTC.